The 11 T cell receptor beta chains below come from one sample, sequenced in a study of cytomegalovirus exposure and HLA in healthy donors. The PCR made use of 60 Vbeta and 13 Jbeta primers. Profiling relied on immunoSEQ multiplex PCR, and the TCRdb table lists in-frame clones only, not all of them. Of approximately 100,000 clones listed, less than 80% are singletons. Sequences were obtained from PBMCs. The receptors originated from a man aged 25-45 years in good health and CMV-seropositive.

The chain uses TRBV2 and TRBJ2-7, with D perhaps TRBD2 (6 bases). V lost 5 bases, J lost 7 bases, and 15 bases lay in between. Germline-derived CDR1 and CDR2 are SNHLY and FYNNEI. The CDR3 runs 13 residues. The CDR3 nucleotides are TGTGCCAGCAGTCTCGAGTTGGGGGGAGAGCAGTACTTC. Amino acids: CASSLELGGEQYF.

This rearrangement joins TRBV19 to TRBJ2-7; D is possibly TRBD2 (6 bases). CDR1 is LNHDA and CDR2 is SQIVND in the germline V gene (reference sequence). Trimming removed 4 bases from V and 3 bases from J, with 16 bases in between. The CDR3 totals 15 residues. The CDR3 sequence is CASSTLGTGLYEQYF. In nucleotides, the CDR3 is TGTGCCAGTAGTACCCTCGGGACGGGACTCTACGAGCAGTACTTC.

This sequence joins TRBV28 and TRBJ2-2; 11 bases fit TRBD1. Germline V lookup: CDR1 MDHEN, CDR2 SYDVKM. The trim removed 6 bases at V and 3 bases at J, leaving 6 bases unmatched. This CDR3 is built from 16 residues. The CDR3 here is CASRGQGAADTGELFF. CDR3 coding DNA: TGTGCCAGCAGAGGACAGGGGGCTGCCGACACCGGGGAGCTGTTTTTT.

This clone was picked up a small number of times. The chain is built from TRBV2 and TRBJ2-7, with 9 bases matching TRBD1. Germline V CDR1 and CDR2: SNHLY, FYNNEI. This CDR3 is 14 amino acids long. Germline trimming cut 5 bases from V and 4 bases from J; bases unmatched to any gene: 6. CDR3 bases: TGTGCCAGCAGTTTGGACAGGGGTACATACGAGCAGTACTTC. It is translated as CASSLDRGTYEQYF.

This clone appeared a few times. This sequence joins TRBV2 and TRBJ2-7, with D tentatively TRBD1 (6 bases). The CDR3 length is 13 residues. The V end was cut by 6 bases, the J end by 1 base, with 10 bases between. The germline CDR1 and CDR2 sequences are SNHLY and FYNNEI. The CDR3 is CASRQGQSYEQYF. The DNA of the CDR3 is TGTGCCAGCAGGCAAGGACAGTCCTACGAGCAGTACTTC.

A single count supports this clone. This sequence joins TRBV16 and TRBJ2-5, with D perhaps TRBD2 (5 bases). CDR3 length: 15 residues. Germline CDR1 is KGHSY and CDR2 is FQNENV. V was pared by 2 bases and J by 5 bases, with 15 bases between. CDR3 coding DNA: TGTGCCAGCAGCCAAGGACGGGGTATGTGGGAGACCCAGTACTTC. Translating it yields CASSQGRGMWETQYF.

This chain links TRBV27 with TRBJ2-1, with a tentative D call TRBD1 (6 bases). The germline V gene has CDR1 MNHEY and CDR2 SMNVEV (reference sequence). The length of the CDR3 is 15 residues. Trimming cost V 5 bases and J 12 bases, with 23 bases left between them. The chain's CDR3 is CASSPAAGTLAGQFF. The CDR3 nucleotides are TGTGCCAGCAGTCCCGCTGCCGGGACACTCGCCGGGCAGTTCTTC.

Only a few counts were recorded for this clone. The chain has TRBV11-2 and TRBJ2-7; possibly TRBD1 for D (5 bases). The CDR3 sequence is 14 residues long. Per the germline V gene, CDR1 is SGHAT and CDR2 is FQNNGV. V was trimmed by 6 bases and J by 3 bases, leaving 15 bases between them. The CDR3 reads CASRMNAGNYEQYF. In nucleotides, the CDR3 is TGTGCCAGCAGGATGAATGCAGGGAACTACGAGCAGTACTTC.

The CDR3 sequence is CASRPTGSGEKLFF. CDR3 nucleotides: TGCGCCAGCAGACCGACAGGGAGTGGAGAAAAACTGTTTTTT. The genes are TRBV5-1 and TRBJ1-4, with 7 bases matching TRBD1. Trimming at V came to 5 bases and at J to 8 bases, leaving 9 bases not matched to a gene. Per germline, CDR1 SGHRS and CDR2 YFSETQ. The CDR3 has 14 amino acids.

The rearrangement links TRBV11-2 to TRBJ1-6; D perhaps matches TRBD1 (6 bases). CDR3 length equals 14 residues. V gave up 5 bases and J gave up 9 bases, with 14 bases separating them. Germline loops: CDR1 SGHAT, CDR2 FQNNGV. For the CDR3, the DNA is TGTGCCAGCAGCATGGGGGGGGGCGTTTCACCCCTCCACTTT. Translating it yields CASSMGGGVSPLHF.

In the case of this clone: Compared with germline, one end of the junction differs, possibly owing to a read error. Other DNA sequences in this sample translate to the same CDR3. CDR3 coding DNA: TGCGCCAGCAGTGAAGGACGGACAGGGTTTATGGGGGCCAACGTCCTGACTTTC. This codes for CASSEGRTGFMGANVLTF. The J gene is TRBJ2-6, the V gene TRBV2, with 8 nucleotides matching TRBD1. Germline values: CDR1 SNHLY, CDR2 FYNNEI. The CDR3 runs to 18 residues.